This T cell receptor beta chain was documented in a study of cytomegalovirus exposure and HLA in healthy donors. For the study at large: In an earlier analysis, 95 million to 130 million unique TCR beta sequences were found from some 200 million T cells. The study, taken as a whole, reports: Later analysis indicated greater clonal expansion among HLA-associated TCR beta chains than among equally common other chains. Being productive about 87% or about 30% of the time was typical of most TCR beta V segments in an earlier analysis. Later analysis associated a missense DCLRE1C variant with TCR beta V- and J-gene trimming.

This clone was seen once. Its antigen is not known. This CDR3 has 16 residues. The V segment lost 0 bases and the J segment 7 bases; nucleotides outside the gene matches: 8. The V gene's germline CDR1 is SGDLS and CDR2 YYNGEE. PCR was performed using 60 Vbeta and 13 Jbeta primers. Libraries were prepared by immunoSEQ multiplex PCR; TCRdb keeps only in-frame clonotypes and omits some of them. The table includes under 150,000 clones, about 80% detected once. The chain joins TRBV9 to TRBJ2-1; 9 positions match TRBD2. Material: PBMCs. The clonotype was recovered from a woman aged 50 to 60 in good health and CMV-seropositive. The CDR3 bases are TGTGCCAGCAGCGTAGGAATAGCGGGGGTCCAAAATGAGCAGTTCTTC. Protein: CASSVGIAGVQNEQFF. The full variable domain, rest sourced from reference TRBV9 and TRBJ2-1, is DSGVTQTPKHLITATGQRVTLRCSPRSGDLSVYWYQQSLDQGLQFLIQYYNGEERAKGNILERFSAQQFPDLHSELNLSSLELGDSALYFCASSVGIAGVQNEQFFGPGTRLTVL.